A selection of T cell receptor beta chains follows, all from one sample in a study of regulatory T cells in long-lasting Graves disease. MiXCR, run by TCRdb on the multiplex PCR reads, gives a single entry per CDR3 protein. The repertoire includes over 350,000 distinct CDR3 sequences, 13% to 15% of them detected once, and around a sixth sits in the top ten. These same records also appear under a second study, on T cells in Graves' hyperthyroidism and ophthalmopathy.

The source was peripheral blood mononuclear cells (PBMCs), collected at new diagnosis, from a patient treated with antithyroid drugs. The source is a woman aged 50 to 65 with Graves disease. CDR3s leave out the opening cysteine and the closing phenylalanine or tryptophan. The order of the fields is V gene, J gene, CDR3 protein.

>TRBV20-1|TRBJ1-5
SARADSNQPQH
>TRBV6-5|TRBJ2-7
ASSSHRSYEQY
>TRBV20-1|TRBJ2-1
SARDRDFPYNEQF
>TRBV27|TRBJ2-4
ASSFTGGTKNIQY
>TRBV3-1|TRBJ2-5
ASSQVSAGAGETQY
>TRBV16|TRBJ1-5
ASSQQGNSPQH
>TRBV5-1|TRBJ1-4
ASSLGQADEKLF
>TRBV27|TRBJ2-1
ASSSLSGNSYNEQF
>TRBV6-2/TRBV6-3|TRBJ2-1
ASSYSPAFGRAVDEQF
>TRBV28|TRBJ2-2
ASRPHSGLAGELF
>TRBV3-1|TRBJ2-2
ASIGRTGELF
>TRBV2|TRBJ2-1
ASSEVRVGDNEQF
>TRBV5-5|TRBJ1-6
ASRFRAGTDNSPLH
>TRBV11-2|TRBJ1-2
ASSQGGYGSSSDGYT
>TRBV24-1|TRBJ1-2
ATSDPQRYGYT
>TRBV6-5|TRBJ1-3
ASSYVGVLPGNTIY
>TRBV28|TRBJ2-7
ASSLSGTGIREQY
>TRBV29-1|TRBJ1-2
SVTQQGLRT
>TRBV19|TRBJ2-7
ASSRLAGDHEQY
>TRBV12-5|TRBJ1-1
ASGLGSTTEAF
>TRBV29-1|TRBJ1-2
SVDDRALYGYT
>TRBV2|TRBJ2-7
ASIKGVSGEQY
>TRBV19|TRBJ2-1
ASSIGLSGLSYNEQF
>TRBV10-3|TRBJ2-7
AIGASSYEQY
>TRBV6-6|TRBJ1-1
ASSYSIWKTTGLNTEAF
>TRBV20-1|TRBJ2-1
SALQGSHNEQF
>TRBV7-9|TRBJ2-7
ASSLGGTGVYEQY
>TRBV12-3/TRBV12-4|TRBJ2-1
ASSSKTGTSGRGEQF
>TRBV30|TRBJ2-1
AWSPTQREQF
>TRBV19|TRBJ2-2
ASRSTGRSGELF
>TRBV27|TRBJ2-5
ASSLSQPFSGLAPKETQY
>TRBV5-1|TRBJ2-3
ASSSRTGGYTDTQY
>TRBV7-8|TRBJ2-2
ASSLAGLAGVTGATGELF
>TRBV5-6|TRBJ1-2
ASSTHSQGYYGYT
>TRBV7-2|TRBJ1-5
ASSLPGLNQPQH
>TRBV2|TRBJ2-3
ASSDAGTSGTPSTDTQY
>TRBV20-1|-
SARDSSGETQY
>TRBV29-1|TRBJ1-2
SVEALRFTGTGANYGYT
>TRBV30|TRBJ1-1
ACSGQMNTEAF
>TRBV9|TRBJ2-1
ASSASYPSYNEQF
>TRBV28|TRBJ2-7
ASSLFSGAAYSYEQY
>TRBV9|TRBJ2-1
ASSLMTSAYNEQF
>TRBV9|TRBJ1-1
ASSARVGMNTEAF
>TRBV7-9|TRBJ2-1
ASSYLAGGGF
>TRBV2|TRBJ2-2
ASSVAGTGGLTGELF
>TRBV19|TRBJ2-2
ASLAGGYNTGELF
>TRBV18|TRBJ1-2
ASSPAERGYGYT
>TRBV28|TRBJ1-4
ASTSGGGRSDREKLF
>TRBV9|TRBJ2-1
ASSVVGGRNYNEQF
>TRBV7-2|TRBJ2-3
ASSQWGDTQY
>TRBV6-1|TRBJ1-1
ASSRSRAVSFTEAF
>TRBV20-1|TRBJ1-1
SARDGGATQAF
>TRBV12-3/TRBV12-4|TRBJ2-3
ASSLRLAGLTDTQY
>TRBV6-2/TRBV6-3|TRBJ2-7
ASSLIQDEQY
>TRBV29-1|TRBJ1-1
SVESGTGYTEAF